These 7 T cell receptor beta chains originate from one sample sequenced in a study of blood T cell repertoires in COVID-19. Here immunoSEQ multiplex PCR was the method, and the copy in TCRdb shows in-frame clones only, minus some. The table has about 75,000 clones, more than 65% seen once. Sequenced sample: peripheral blood. These receptors came from a woman aged 80 or over with active or convalescent COVID-19.

The chain combines TRBV2 with TRBJ1-3; 10 bases agree with TRBD1. The ends lost 6 bases at V and 3 bases at J; junction bases unmatched: 11. Germline V gene data show CDR1 as SNHLY and CDR2 as FYNNEI. This CDR3 comprises 17 residues. CDR3 sequence (DNA): TGTGCCAGCAGCCAAAAGGGGACAGGGGCGTTTGGAAACACCATATATTTT. Translating gives CASSQKGTGAFGNTIYF.

In this sample, this clone is medium-sized. The rearrangement links TRBV19 to TRBJ2-1; TRBD2 might be the D (6 bases). In germline, CDR1 is LNHDA, CDR2 SQIVND (reference sequence). CDR3 length equals 14 residues. V gave up 0 bases and J gave up 6 bases, with 9 bases separating them. This CDR3 reads CASSIDHGGNEQFF. CDR3 coding DNA: TGTGCCAGTAGTATAGATCACGGGGGCAATGAGCAGTTCTTC.

This clone appeared many times. The chain carries TRBV7-9 and TRBJ2-7; 10 nucleotides agree with TRBD1. The J segment lost 1 base and the V segment lost 7 bases, leaving 7 bases of the junction unmatched. Germline V lookup: CDR1 SEHNR, CDR2 FQNEAQ (reference sequence). This CDR3 is 15 amino acids long. Here the CDR3 DNA reads TGTGCCAGCAAAGGTTCGGGACAGGGGTCCTACGAGCAGTACTTC. Its protein is CASKGSGQGSYEQYF. The entire variable domain, with the rest obtained from reference TRBV7-9 and TRBJ2-7, is as follows: DTGVSQNPRHKITKRGQNVTFRCDPISEHNRLYWYRQTLGQGPEFLTYFQNEAQLEKSRLLSDRFSAERPKGSFSTLEIQRTEQGDSAMYLCASKGSGQGSYEQYFGPGTRLTVT.

In regard to this clone: The junction departs from the called germline gene at one end, perhaps through a read error. The chain carries TRBV15 and TRBJ1-1; 9 positions match TRBD1. The CDR3 loop spans 14 amino acids. The germline V gene has CDR1 LNHNV and CDR2 YYDKDF (reference sequence). CDR3 amino acids: CATSRATGGTEAFF. In DNA form, the CDR3 reads TGTGCCACCAGCAGAGCTACAGGGGGCACTGAAGCCTTCTTT.

The CDR3: CASSSAGGAWLDTQYF. CDR3 bases: TGTGCCAGCAGCTCTGCGGGGGGGGCCTGGCTGGATACGCAGTATTTT. The V and J genes are TRBV5-6 and TRBJ2-3, with TRBD2 matching 9 bases. V lost 3 bases, J lost 6 bases, and 11 bases stayed unmatched. This CDR3 comprises 16 residues. From germline, CDR1 is SGHDT and CDR2 YYEEEE.

The chain recombines TRBV6-1 with TRBJ2-7; 10 bases agree with TRBD2. Germline V gene lookup returns CDR1 MNHNS and CDR2 SASEGT. V shed 3 bases, J shed 2 bases, and the junction held 10 bases outside the gene matches. The CDR3 consists of 17 residues. CDR3 coding DNA: TGTGCCAGCAGTGATCCCACGACGAGCGGGAGGGCCTACGAGCAGTACTTC. Protein sequence: CASSDPTTSGRAYEQYF.

This sequence joins TRBV5-6 and TRBJ2-1, with a tentative D call TRBD2 (5 bases). Per germline, CDR1 SGHDT and CDR2 YYEEEE. The CDR3 is made up of 13 amino acids. V lost 2 bases to trimming and J lost 4 bases, with 7 bases between them. CDR3 nucleotide sequence: TGTGCCAGCAGCTTATGGACTTACAATGAGCAGTTCTTC. Translated: CASSLWTYNEQFF.